This T cell receptor (gamma chain) derives from a study of gammadelta T cells in human blood (dated by TCRdb to the early 2020s). General study outcomes and caveats: According to the study, polyclonal expansion of innate gamma-delta T cells right after birth appeared to be driven by microbial exposure.

Via the germline V gene, CDR1 is EGSNGY and CDR2 YDSYNSKV. The CDR3 runs 12 residues from the cysteine to the phenylalanine. The sequence is cut down to CDR3 DNA, 36 bases in frame from base 1. V ends up 0 bases short and J 12 bases short, with an unmatched junction base count of 8. In its sample, this clone comes out as hyperexpanded (1% or more). Which antigen it targets is not known. No per-base quality is available; no much larger clone lies one base away. Library creation used RT-PCR. Reads for this sample came from an Illumina MiSeq. TCRdb called clones from the public reads with CATT, and repeated DNA sequences were later combined into one row. This sample has approximately 310 gamma-chain clones in its table, and 9.5% to 12% of those were observed once. The top ten clonotypes cover roughly 30% of the sample.

Sequences were obtained from non-Vgamma9Vdelta2 gamma-delta T cells from cord blood. The chain is encoded by TRGV2 joined to TRGJ1 or TRGJ2. This sequence was found in a newborn. The sequenced DNA: TGTGCCACCTGGGACGGGCCGGAGGGGAAACTCTTT. It codes for CATWDGPEGKLF.